This TCR beta chain stems from a study of Graves' ophthalmopathy and Graves' hyperthyroidism. Patients were left out if they had other autoimmune diseases, uncontrolled infections, pregnancy or lactation. PBMCs were isolated by Ficoll-Paque density gradient centrifugation, using about 9.2 ml of fresh peripheral blood as the starting material. This clonotype was counted ten times or more. RNA served as the template for amplifying TCR beta CDR3 regions. Scientists carried out first-round RT-PCR using HTBI primers and then a second-round multiplex PCR. In TCRdb, the multiplex PCR reads were re-called with MiXCR into one record per CDR3 protein. The sample lists around 600,000 distinct CDR3 sequences; over 40% were seen once. The trim removed 4 bases at V and 2 bases at J, leaving 2 bases unmatched. The CDR3 extends over 13 amino acids. Looked up from germline, CDR1 is ENHRY and CDR2 is SYGVKD.

This TCR was sampled from an adult man with Graves' ophthalmopathy. This chain connects TRBV10-3 to TRBJ2-7; TRBD1 aligns across 7 bases. Sequencing was done on a sample of peripheral blood. The CDR3 bases are TGTGCCATCAGTGGGGGGACAGCCTACGAGCAGTACTTC. Translated: CAISGGTAYEQYF.